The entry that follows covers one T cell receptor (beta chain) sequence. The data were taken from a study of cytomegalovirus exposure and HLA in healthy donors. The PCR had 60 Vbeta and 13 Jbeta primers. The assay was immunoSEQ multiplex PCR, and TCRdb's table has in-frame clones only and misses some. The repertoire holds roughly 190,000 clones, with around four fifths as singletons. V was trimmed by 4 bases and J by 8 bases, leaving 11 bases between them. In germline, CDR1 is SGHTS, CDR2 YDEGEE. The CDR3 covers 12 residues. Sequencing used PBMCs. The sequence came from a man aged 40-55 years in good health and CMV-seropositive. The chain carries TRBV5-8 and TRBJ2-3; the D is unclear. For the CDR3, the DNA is TGTGCCAGCAGCCGACTCCAGCCTACGCAGTATTTT. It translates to CASSRLQPTQYF. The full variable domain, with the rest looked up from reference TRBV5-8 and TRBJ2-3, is EAGVTQSPTHLIKTRGQQATLRCSPISGHTSVYWYQQALGLGLQFLLWYDEGEERNRGNFPPRFSGRQFPNYSSELNVNALELEDSALYLCASSRLQPTQYFGPGTRLTVL.